This T cell receptor (beta chain) was obtained from a study of tumor-infiltrating lymphocytes in primary liver carcinoma. A primer in the constant region served to generate TCR beta cDNA from 450 to 600 ng of total RNA. Libraries of TCR beta came from three nested multiplex PCR rounds with slightly modified ARM-PCR. TCRdb analysed the multiplex PCR reads with MiXCR anew, one entry per CDR3 protein. This sample yields 300,000 to 400,000 distinct CDR3 sequences, of which approximately 64% are seen a single time; about 6% belongs to the top ten. Extraction also yielded germline DNA, while blood RNA was obtained from unsorted whole blood. The sequencing input was peripheral blood. The receptor was isolated from a man aged 35 to 55 with primary liver carcinoma and hepatitis B virus infection.

This chain's CDR3 is CASSEATGSTDTQYF. The CDR3 nucleotides read TGCGCCAGCAGTGAGGCTACGGGTAGCACAGATACGCAGTATTTT. V and J are TRBV10-1 and TRBJ2-3; D unresolved. The CDR3 has 15 amino acids. Trimming took 2 bases from V and 0 from J, leaving 9 bases between them. Per germline, CDR1 WNHNN and CDR2 SYGVQD (reference sequence).